A selection of T cell receptor beta chains follows, all from one sample in a study of blood T cell repertoires in COVID-19. Generated by immunoSEQ multiplex PCR, the TCRdb table keeps only in-frame clones and is missing some. The sample yields approximately 78,000 clones, roughly 87% seen once. Sequenced sample: peripheral blood. The receptors come from a man aged 45-65 years with acute or convalescent COVID-19. The CDR3 runs from the conserved cysteine through the conserved F or W. The order of the fields is V gene, D gene, J gene, CDR3 protein, CDR3 DNA. A D gene is named only where the DNA matches it firmly.

TRBV5-4	TRBD2	TRBJ2-3	CASSLLASGGRGDTQYF	TGTGCCAGCAGCTTGTTGGCGAGCGGGGGCCGGGGAGATACGCAGTATTTT
TRBV18	TRBD2	TRBJ2-1	CASSPRLAGPRGGEQFF	TGTGCCAGCTCACCACGCCTAGCGGGGCCCCGCGGGGGTGAGCAGTTCTTC
TRBV27	TRBD1	TRBJ2-7	CASTNGDRDLSYEQYF	TGTGCCAGCACAAATGGGGACAGGGACCTTTCCTACGAGCAGTACTTC
TRBV25-1	.	TRBJ1-2	CASSGLYGYTF	TGTGCCAGCAGCGGACTGTATGGCTACACCTTC
TRBV25-1	.	TRBJ1-6	CASNQGRMSYNSPLHF	TGTGCCAGCAACCAGGGGAGAATGTCCTATAATTCACCCCTCCACTTT
TRBV19	TRBD1	TRBJ1-1	CASSIGTGLNTEAFF	TGTGCCAGTAGTATTGGGACAGGTTTAAACACTGAAGCTTTCTTT
TRBV7-9	TRBD1	TRBJ2-3	CASSSDRGSTDTQYF	TGTGCCAGCAGCTCCGACAGGGGGAGCACAGATACGCAGTATTTT
TRBV6-5	TRBD1	TRBJ2-4	CASSSYGQGRNIQYF	TGTGCCAGCAGTTCCTATGGACAGGGGAGAAACATTCAGTACTTC
TRBV10-2	.	TRBJ1-1	CASSEFGGTEAFF	TGCGCCAGCAGTGAGTTCGGGGGCACTGAAGCTTTCTTT
TRBV4-1	.	TRBJ2-2	CASRPGTLVTGELFF	TGCGCCAGCAGACCTGGGACATTAGTCACCGGGGAGCTGTTTTTT
TRBV6-6	.	TRBJ1-1	CASSRDMNTEAFF	TGTGCCAGCAGCCGGGACATGAACACTGAAGCTTTCTTT
TRBV7-8	.	TRBJ2-1	CASSLGPLGGQFF	TGTGCCAGCAGCTTAGGCCCCCTGGGGGGGCAGTTCTTC
TRBV9	TRBD1	TRBJ1-5	CASSDRDRNQPQHF	TGTGCCAGCAGCGACCGGGACAGAAATCAGCCCCAGCATTTT
TRBV10-3	TRBD1	TRBJ1-6	CAISATGASSYNSPLHF	TGTGCCATCAGTGCCACAGGGGCGAGCTCCTATAATTCACCCCTCCACTTT
TRBV7-3	.	TRBJ2-6	CASSPSSFSGANVLTF	TGTGCCAGCAGCCCAAGTAGTTTCTCTGGGGCCAACGTCCTGACTTTC
TRBV6-5	TRBD2	TRBJ2-7	CASNLSGDDEQYF	TGTGCCAGCAACCTTAGCGGGGATGACGAGCAGTACTTC
TRBV5-1	TRBD1	TRBJ1-1	CASSWRGQTEAFF	TGCGCCAGCAGCTGGAGGGGGCAGACTGAAGCTTTCTTT
TRBV27	.	TRBJ1-1	CASSPGGMNTEAFF	TGTGCCAGCAGCCCCGGGGGTATGAACACTGAAGCTTTCTTT